A selection of T cell receptor beta chains follows, all from one sample in a study of T cells in Graves' hyperthyroidism and ophthalmopathy. Each CDR3 protein is one row after TCRdb ran MiXCR on the multiplex PCR reads. The sample contains 300,000 to 450,000 distinct CDR3 sequences, about a sixth of which appear only once. Sequencing was done on a sample of blood. The source is a woman in her forties with Graves' ophthalmopathy. CDR3s include the opening cysteine and the closing phenylalanine or tryptophan. Fields, in order: J gene, V gene, D gene, CDR3 protein. The D gene is left open where the match is weak.

j_gene: TRBJ1-2
v_gene: TRBV6-1
d_gene: .
CDR3aa: CASRGGTPHNYGYTF

j_gene: TRBJ1-1
v_gene: TRBV11-2
d_gene: .
CDR3aa: CASSLGGGRGMNTEAFF

j_gene: TRBJ2-2
v_gene: TRBV2
d_gene: TRBD1
CDR3aa: CASSEDRGNTGELFF

j_gene: TRBJ1-1
v_gene: TRBV5-1
d_gene: TRBD1
CDR3aa: CASSVQGANTEAFF

j_gene: TRBJ2-7
v_gene: TRBV28
d_gene: .
CDR3aa: CASSLFPYEQYF

j_gene: TRBJ2-7
v_gene: TRBV7-9
d_gene: TRBD1
CDR3aa: CASSPLGGQGAYEQYF

j_gene: TRBJ2-3
v_gene: TRBV7-2
d_gene: TRBD2
CDR3aa: CASSQALAVTDTQYF

j_gene: TRBJ2-5
v_gene: TRBV12-3/TRBV12-4
d_gene: TRBD2
CDR3aa: CASSQAGGTQETQYF

j_gene: TRBJ1-5
v_gene: TRBV20-1
d_gene: .
CDR3aa: CSASKQGPYQPQHF

j_gene: TRBJ2-7
v_gene: TRBV29-1
d_gene: .
CDR3aa: CSVAGAGREQYF

j_gene: TRBJ1-2
v_gene: TRBV20-1
d_gene: .
CDR3aa: CSAREGGSEFYGYTF

j_gene: TRBJ2-5
v_gene: TRBV10-3
d_gene: TRBD2
CDR3aa: CAIKGAAGGPEETQYF

j_gene: TRBJ1-2
v_gene: TRBV6-1
d_gene: TRBD1
CDR3aa: CASSEALGQGGSGYTF

j_gene: TRBJ2-2
v_gene: TRBV7-2
d_gene: .
CDR3aa: CASSPYPDGELFF

j_gene: TRBJ1-3
v_gene: TRBV27
d_gene: .
CDR3aa: CASSYTGMGNTIYF

j_gene: TRBJ1-1
v_gene: TRBV2
d_gene: .
CDR3aa: CASSPQMNTEAFF

j_gene: TRBJ2-7
v_gene: TRBV2
d_gene: TRBD1
CDR3aa: CASSATGQGFNEQYF